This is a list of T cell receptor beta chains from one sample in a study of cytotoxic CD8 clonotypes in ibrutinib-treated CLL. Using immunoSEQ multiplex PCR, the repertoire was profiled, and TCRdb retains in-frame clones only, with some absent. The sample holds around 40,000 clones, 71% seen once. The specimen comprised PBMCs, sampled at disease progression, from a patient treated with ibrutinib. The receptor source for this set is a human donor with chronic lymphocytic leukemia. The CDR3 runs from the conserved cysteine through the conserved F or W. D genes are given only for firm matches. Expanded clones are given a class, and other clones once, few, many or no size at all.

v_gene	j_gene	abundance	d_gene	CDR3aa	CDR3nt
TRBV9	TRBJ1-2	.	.	CASSRGGYGYTF	TGTGCCAGCAGCCGGGGGGGCTATGGCTACACCTTC
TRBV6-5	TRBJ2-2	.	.	CASSYGGPNTGELFF	TGTGCCAGCAGTTACGGGGGGCCGAACACCGGGGAGCTGTTTTTT
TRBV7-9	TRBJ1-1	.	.	CASSGGFRLNTEAFF	TGTGCCAGCAGCGGGGGGTTCAGGCTAAACACTGAAGCTTTCTTT
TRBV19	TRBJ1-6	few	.	CASSADRYNSPLHF	TGTGCCAGTAGTGCCGACAGATATAATTCACCCCTCCACTTT
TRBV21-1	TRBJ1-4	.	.	CASSATTGLNEKLFF	TGTGCCAGCAGCGCCACGACAGGGCTTAATGAAAAACTGTTTTTT
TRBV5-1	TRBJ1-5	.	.	CASSWGTNNQPQHF	TGCGCCAGCAGCTGGGGGACAAACAATCAGCCCCAGCATTTT
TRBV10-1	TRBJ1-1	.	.	CASSESGRGNTEAFF	TGCGCCAGCAGTGAGTCGGGACGAGGGAACACTGAAGCTTTCTTT
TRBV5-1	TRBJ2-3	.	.	CASSLGQTTSTDTQYF	TGCGCCAGCAGCTTGGGACAGACCACTAGCACAGATACGCAGTATTTT
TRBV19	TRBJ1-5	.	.	CASTDRPPNQPQHF	TGTGCCAGTACAGACAGGCCCCCCAATCAGCCCCAGCATTTT
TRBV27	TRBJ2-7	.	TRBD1	CASSSPGTGIYEQYF	TGTGCCAGCAGTTCGCCCGGGACAGGGATCTACGAGCAGTACTTC
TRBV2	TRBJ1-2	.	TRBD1	CASRMSGTGVGYTF	TGTGCCAGCCGCATGTCCGGGACAGGGGTAGGCTACACCTTC
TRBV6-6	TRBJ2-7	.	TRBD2	CASSPGRGGEQYF	TGTGCCAGCAGCCCCGGGAGGGGGGGCGAGCAGTACTTC
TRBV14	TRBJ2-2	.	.	CASSQVRLSSGELFF	TGTGCCAGCAGCCAAGTCCGACTATCTTCCGGGGAGCTGTTTTTT
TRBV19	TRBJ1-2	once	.	CASSIGTRGYTF	TGTGCCAGTAGTATAGGGACTCGCGGCTACACCTTC
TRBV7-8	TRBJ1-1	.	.	CASSLEGPTEAFF	TGTGCCAGCAGCTTAGAGGGGCCGACTGAAGCTTTCTTT
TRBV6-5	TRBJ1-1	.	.	CASRPRVSTEAFF	TGTGCCAGCAGGCCCAGGGTTTCCACTGAAGCTTTCTTT
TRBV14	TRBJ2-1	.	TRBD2	CASSQTGGSEQFF	TGTGCCAGCAGCCAAACCGGGGGGTCTGAGCAGTTCTTC
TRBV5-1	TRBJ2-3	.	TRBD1	CASSPTGIGDTQYF	TGCGCCAGCAGTCCGACAGGGATAGGAGATACGCAGTATTTT
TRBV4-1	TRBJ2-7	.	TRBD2	CASRGLGLEGYEQYF	TGCGCCAGCAGGGGGCTGGGACTAGAGGGCTACGAGCAGTACTTC
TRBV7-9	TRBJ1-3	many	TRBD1	CASSRTGGNTIYF	TGTGCCAGCAGCAGGACAGGTGGAAACACCATATATTTT
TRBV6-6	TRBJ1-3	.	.	CASSGDNTGNTIYF	TGTGCCAGCAGTGGGGACAACACGGGAAACACCATATATTTT
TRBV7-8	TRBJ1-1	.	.	CASRRTLNTEAFF	TGTGCCAGCAGGCGGACGTTGAACACTGAAGCTTTCTTT
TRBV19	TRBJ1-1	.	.	CASRRTDAGNTEAFF	TGTGCCAGTAGGCGGACAGATGCGGGGAACACTGAAGCTTTCTTT
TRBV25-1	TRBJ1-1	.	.	CASSPNTEAFF	TGTGCCAGCAGTCCAAACACTGAAGCTTTCTTT
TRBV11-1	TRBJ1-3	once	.	CASSFEGRSGNTIYF	TGTGCCAGCAGCTTCGAGGGCCGCTCTGGAAACACCATATATTTT
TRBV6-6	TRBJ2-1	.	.	CASSYSDGEQFF	TGTGCCAGCAGTTACTCAGATGGTGAGCAGTTCTTC
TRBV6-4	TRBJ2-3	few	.	CASSETGTDTQYF	TGTGCCAGCAGCGAGACAGGCACAGATACGCAGTATTTT
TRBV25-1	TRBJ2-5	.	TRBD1	CASSEQGVLAETQYF	TGTGCCAGCAGTGAACAGGGGGTTCTGGCCGAGACCCAGTACTTC
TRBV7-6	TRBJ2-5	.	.	CASSLAAVQETQYF	TGTGCCAGCAGCTTAGCGGCAGTTCAAGAGACCCAGTACTTC
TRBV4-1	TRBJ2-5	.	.	CASSLRRDIGETQYF	TGCGCCAGCAGCCTGCGACGGGACATAGGAGAGACCCAGTACTTC
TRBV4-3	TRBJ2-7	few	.	CASSQALRWEQYF	TGCGCCAGCAGCCAAGCCTTAAGGTGGGAGCAGTACTTC
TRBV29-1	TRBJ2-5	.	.	CSVRRAEETQYF	TGCAGCGTCAGAAGGGCAGAAGAGACCCAGTACTTC
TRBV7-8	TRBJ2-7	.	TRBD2	CASSLAGRLAGEQYF	TGTGCCAGCAGCTTAGCGGGACGACTAGCGGGCGAGCAGTACTTC
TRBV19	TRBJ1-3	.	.	CASSILDPGNTIYF	TGTGCCAGTAGTATTCTTGACCCTGGAAACACCATATATTTT
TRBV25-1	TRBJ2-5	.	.	CASSESQETQYF	TGTGCCAGCAGTGAATCCCAAGAGACCCAGTACTTC
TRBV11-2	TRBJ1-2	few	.	CASSLAGGHGYTF	TGTGCCAGCAGCTTGGCGGGGGGGCATGGCTACACCTTC
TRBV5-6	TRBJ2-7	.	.	CASSLFGGYEQYF	TGTGCCAGCAGCTTGTTCGGGGGTTACGAGCAGTACTTC
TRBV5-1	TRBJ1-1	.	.	CASAGTPNTEAFF	TGCGCCAGCGCAGGGACACCCAATACGGAAGCTTTCTTT
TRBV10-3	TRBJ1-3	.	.	CAISESRQGNTIYF	TGTGCCATCAGTGAGTCCCGACAGGGAAACACCATATATTTT
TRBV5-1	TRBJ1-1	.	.	CASSLDGDTEAFF	TGCGCCAGCAGCTTGGACGGGGACACTGAAGCTTTCTTT
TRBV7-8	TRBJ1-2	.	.	CASTPGGDYGYTF	TGTGCCAGCACCCCTGGAGGCGACTATGGCTACACCTTC
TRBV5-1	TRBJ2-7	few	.	CASSLGQGNGEQYF	TGCGCCAGCAGCTTGGGGCAGGGGAACGGCGAGCAGTACTTC
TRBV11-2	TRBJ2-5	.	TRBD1	CASSTGTGISETQYF	TGTGCCAGCAGCACCGGGACAGGTATTTCGGAGACCCAGTACTTC
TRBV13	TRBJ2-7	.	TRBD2	CASSLPGLNPYEQYF	TGTGCCAGCAGCTTACCGGGACTAAATCCTTACGAGCAGTACTTC
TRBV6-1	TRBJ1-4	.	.	CASIGRGTNEKLFF	TGTGCCAGCATTGGCAGGGGAACTAATGAAAAACTGTTTTTT
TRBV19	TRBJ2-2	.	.	CASSMGPVAGELFF	TGTGCCAGTAGTATGGGGCCCGTGGCCGGGGAGCTGTTTTTT
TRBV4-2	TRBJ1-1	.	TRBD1	CASSQDLMDRGAFF	TGTGCCAGCAGCCAAGATCTGATGGACAGGGGGGCTTTCTTT
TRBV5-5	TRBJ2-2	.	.	CASSTLAVANTGELFF	TGTGCCAGCAGCACCTTAGCGGTCGCGAACACCGGGGAGCTGTTTTTT
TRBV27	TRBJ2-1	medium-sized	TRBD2	CASSLRLAGGLQRNEQFF	TGTGCCAGCAGTCTACGACTAGCGGGGGGGCTTCAACGCAATGAGCAGTTCTTC
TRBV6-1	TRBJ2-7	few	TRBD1	CASSLERGPYEQYF	TGTGCCAGCAGTCTTGAGAGGGGGCCCTACGAGCAGTACTTC
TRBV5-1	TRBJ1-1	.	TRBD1	CASSLWGTGGVNTEAFF	TGCGCCAGCAGCTTGTGGGGGACAGGGGGCGTGAACACTGAAGCTTTCTTT
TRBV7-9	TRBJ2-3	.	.	CASSPLRAGTDTQYF	TGTGCCAGCAGCCCCCTGAGGGCCGGCACAGATACGCAGTATTTT
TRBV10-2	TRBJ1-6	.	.	CASRRDGEGDSPLHF	TGCGCCAGCAGGAGGGACGGGGAGGGAGATTCACCCCTCCACTTT